This entry features one TCR beta chain sequence. These data come from a study of blood T cell repertoires in COVID-19. Overall study: Recovery among Cohort 3 donors was established by two negative PCRs, clearance, or symptom resolution. T cells, B-cell-depleted T cells, or PBMCs provided the cDNA or gDNA that served as material.

Participant age was 18 to 89 years, and participants resided in 20 to 30 US areas. Membership in each cohort depended on participant-reported clinical history. Data came from immunoSEQ multiplex PCR; TCRdb stores just in-frame clones and leaves some out. The sample holds 250,000 to 300,000 clones, more than 75% seen once. The CDR3 has 13 residues. CDR1 is MDHEN, CDR2 SYDVKM, per germline. The V and J ends lost 11 bases and 1 base, in that order; junction bases with no gene match: 6. The material sequenced was PBMCs or T cells enriched from blood (not recorded which). The receptor's source is a woman aged 60-75 years in a cohort exposed to, infected with or recovered from COVID-19 (not recorded which). V gene TRBV28 combines with J gene TRBJ2-5; 8 bases agree with TRBD2. The CDR3 DNA is TGTGCCGGAAGGCGGGAGGCCCAAGAGACCCAGTACTTC. It yields the protein CAGRREAQETQYF.